Presented here are 8 T cell receptor beta chains from one specimen sequenced in a study of T-cell memory formation after mild COVID-19. MiXCR was run by TCRdb on the 5' RACE reads, yielding one entry per CDR3 protein. The sample holds more than 75,000 distinct CDR3 sequences, approximately 13% seen once. The material sequenced was PBMCs or a T cell subset sorted from them (not recorded which). These TCRs come from an adult woman who had mild COVID-19 (a few samples of this study predate the infection). Cell type and time point are not known.

The chain recombines TRBV12-3 or TRBV12-4 with TRBJ2-3; D remains unclear. V was clipped by 7 bases and J by 0 bases, with 11 bases between them. The CDR3 spans 14 residues. CDR3 protein: CASKWGFSTDTQYF. CDR3 nucleotides: TGTGCCAGCAAATGGGGTTTTAGCACAGATACGCAGTATTTT.

This chain connects TRBV9 to TRBJ1-1, with a weak D call TRBD1 (6 bases). V lost 3 bases, J lost 7 bases, and 10 bases lay in between. The CDR3 runs 12 residues. Germline CDR1 SGDLS, CDR2 YYNGEE. CDR3 loop: CASSADSNEAFF. As DNA, the CDR3 is TGTGCCAGCAGCGCGGACAGCAATGAAGCTTTCTTT.

The chain recombines TRBV20-1 with TRBJ2-7, with D unresolved. Between the trimmed V and J ends, which lost 0 bases and 3 bases, there was a span of 6 bases. The CDR3 covers 12 residues. Germline loops: CDR1 DFQATT, CDR2 SNEGSKA (reference sequence). CDR3 coding DNA: TGCAGTGCTAGAGATCAGAGCTACGAGCAGTACTTC. This encodes CSARDQSYEQYF.

This sequence joins TRBV19 and TRBJ2-7; 14 bases agree with TRBD2. After removal of 3 bases from V and 4 bases from J, the junction contained 5 bases not matched to a gene. Looked up from germline, CDR1 is LNHDA and CDR2 is SQIVND (reference sequence). This CDR3 spans 16 amino acids. The DNA for the CDR3 is TGTGCCAGTAGTATGGGACTAGCGGGAGCGGTTTACGAGCAGTACTTC. Its protein is CASSMGLAGAVYEQYF.

V gene TRBV2 combines with J gene TRBJ2-1, with 10 bases matching TRBD2. Germline V gene sequence: CDR1 SNHLY, CDR2 FYNNEI. The V gene end was trimmed by 2 bases and the J gene end by 8 bases; junction bases not matched to a gene: 6. The CDR3 loop spans 15 amino acids. CDR3 nucleotide sequence: TGTGCCAGCAGTGAACCTAGCGGGAGTGGGGATGAGCAGTTCTTC. Translation gives CASSEPSGSGDEQFF.

This clonotype was seen only a few times. This chain joins TRBV29-1 and TRBJ2-6; TRBD1 might be the D (5 bases). This CDR3 spans 19 amino acids. Trimming took 1 base from V and 0 from J, leaving 19 bases between them. Looked up from germline, CDR1 is SQVTM and CDR2 is ANQGSEA. CDR3 sequence: CSVEVPWSGYSSGANVLTF. CDR3 nucleotides: TGCAGCGTTGAAGTTCCTTGGTCAGGGTACAGCTCTGGGGCCAACGTCCTGACTTTC.

The rearrangement uses TRBV3-1 and TRBJ1-5, with D perhaps matching TRBD1 (5 bases). This CDR3 spans 13 amino acids. The germline CDR1 and CDR2 sequences are LGHDT and YNNKEL (reference sequence). Trimming took off 3 bases at V and 4 bases at J, with 7 bases between the two ends. The DNA of the CDR3 is TGTGCCAGCAGCCAGCAGGGTAATCAGCCCCAGCATTTT. It is translated as CASSQQGNQPQHF.

In its sample, this clonotype was seen many times. The chain combines TRBV9 with TRBJ2-5; D not resolved. The V gene's germline CDR1 is SGDLS and CDR2 YYNGEE. Trimming pared 2 bases from V and 1 base from J, leaving 12 bases between. The CDR3 contains 15 residues. As DNA, the CDR3 is TGTGCCAGCAGCGTGGGGTTGGCGGCCCAAGAGACCCAGTACTTC. Translating it yields CASSVGLAAQETQYF.